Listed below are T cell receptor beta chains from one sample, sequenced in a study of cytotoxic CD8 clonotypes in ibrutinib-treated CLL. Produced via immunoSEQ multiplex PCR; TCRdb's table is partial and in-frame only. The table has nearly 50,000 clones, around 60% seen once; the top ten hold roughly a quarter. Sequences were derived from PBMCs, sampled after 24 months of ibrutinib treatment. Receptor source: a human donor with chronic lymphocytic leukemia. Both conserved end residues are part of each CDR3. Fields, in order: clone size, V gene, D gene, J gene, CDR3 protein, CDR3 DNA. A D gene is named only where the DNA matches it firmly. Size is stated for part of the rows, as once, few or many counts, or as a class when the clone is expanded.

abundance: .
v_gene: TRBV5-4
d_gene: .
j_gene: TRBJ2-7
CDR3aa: CASSFTTGRSYEQYF
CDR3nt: TGTGCCAGCAGCTTTACTACAGGGCGATCATACGAGCAGTACTTC

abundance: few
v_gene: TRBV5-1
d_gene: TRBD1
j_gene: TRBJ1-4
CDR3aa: CASTQGATNEKLFF
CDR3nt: TGCGCCAGCACACAGGGGGCAACTAATGAAAAACTGTTTTTT

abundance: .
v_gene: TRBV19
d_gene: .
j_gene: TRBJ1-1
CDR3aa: CASSMRGNTEAFF
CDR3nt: TGTGCCAGTAGTATGAGGGGGAACACTGAAGCTTTCTTT

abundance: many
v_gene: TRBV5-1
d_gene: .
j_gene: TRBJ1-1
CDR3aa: CASSLDRTLNTEAFF
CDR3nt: TGCGCCAGCAGCTTGGACAGGACTTTGAACACTGAAGCTTTCTTT

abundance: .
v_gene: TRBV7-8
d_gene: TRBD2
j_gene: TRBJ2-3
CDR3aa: CASSPTGGARYF
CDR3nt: TGTGCCAGCAGCCCTACCGGGGGGGCCCGGTATTTT

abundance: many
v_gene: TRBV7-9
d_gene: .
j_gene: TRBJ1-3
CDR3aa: CASSRSTDFSGNTIYF
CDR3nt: TGTGCCAGCAGCCGATCCACAGATTTCTCTGGAAACACCATATATTTT

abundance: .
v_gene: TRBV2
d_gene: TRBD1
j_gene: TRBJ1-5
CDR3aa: CASSLDRVDNQPQHF
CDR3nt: TGTGCCAGCAGCCTAGACAGGGTCGACAATCAGCCCCAGCATTTT

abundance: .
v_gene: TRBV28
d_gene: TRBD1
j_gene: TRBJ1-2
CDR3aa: CASSLIGGQGAGGYTF
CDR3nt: TGTGCCAGCAGTCTTATAGGAGGACAGGGAGCCGGGGGCTACACCTTC

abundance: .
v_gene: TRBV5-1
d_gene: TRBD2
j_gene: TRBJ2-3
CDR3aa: CASSGRTSGSPDTQYF
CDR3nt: TGCGCCAGCAGCGGGAGGACTAGCGGGAGCCCAGATACGCAGTATTTT

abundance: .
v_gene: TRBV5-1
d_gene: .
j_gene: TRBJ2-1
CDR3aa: CASSLAGTPTSYNEQFF
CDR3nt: TGCGCCAGCAGCTTGGCCGGGACGCCCACCTCCTACAATGAGCAGTTCTTC

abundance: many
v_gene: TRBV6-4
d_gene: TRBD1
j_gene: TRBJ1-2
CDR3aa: CASSADRGYGYTF
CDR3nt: TGTGCCAGCAGCGCGGACAGGGGCTATGGCTACACCTTC

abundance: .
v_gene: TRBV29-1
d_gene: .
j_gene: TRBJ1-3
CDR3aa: CSVANTGITGNTIYF
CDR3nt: TGCAGCGTTGCCAATACAGGGATTACTGGAAACACCATATATTTT

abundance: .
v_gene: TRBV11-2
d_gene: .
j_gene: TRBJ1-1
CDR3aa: CASSSQGNTEAFF
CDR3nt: TGTGCCAGCAGCTCACAGGGAAACACTGAAGCTTTCTTT

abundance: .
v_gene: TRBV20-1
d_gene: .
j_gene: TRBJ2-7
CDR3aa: CSATPGNEQYF
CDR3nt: TGCAGTGCTACCCCCGGGAACGAGCAGTACTTC

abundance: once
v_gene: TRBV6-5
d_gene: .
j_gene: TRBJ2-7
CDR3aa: CASKRGTRDSEQYF
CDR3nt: TGTGCCAGCAAAAGGGGAACAAGGGACTCCGAGCAGTACTTC

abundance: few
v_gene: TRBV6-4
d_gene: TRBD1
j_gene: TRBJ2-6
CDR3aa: CAIDRTGRANVLTF
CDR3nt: TGTGCCATCGACCGGACAGGAAGGGCCAACGTCCTGACTTTC

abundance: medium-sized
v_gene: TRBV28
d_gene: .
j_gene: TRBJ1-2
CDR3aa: CASSFNGYTF
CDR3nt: TGTGCCAGCAGTTTTAATGGCTACACCTTC

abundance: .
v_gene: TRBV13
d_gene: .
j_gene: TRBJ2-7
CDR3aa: CASRRRLDYEQYF
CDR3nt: TGTGCCAGCCGCCGACGGCTGGACTACGAGCAGTACTTC

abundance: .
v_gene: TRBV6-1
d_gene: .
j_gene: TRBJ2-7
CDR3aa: CASSRQRDYEQYF
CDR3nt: TGTGCCAGCAGCCGACAGAGGGACTACGAGCAGTACTTC

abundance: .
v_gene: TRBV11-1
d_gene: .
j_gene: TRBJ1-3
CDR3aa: CASSFRSGAGNTIYF
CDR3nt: TGTGCCAGCAGCTTCCGCTCCGGGGCTGGAAACACCATATATTTT

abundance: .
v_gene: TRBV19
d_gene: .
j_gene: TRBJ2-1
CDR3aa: CASTFPGGSNNEQFF
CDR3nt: TGTGCCAGTACTTTCCCGGGGGGCTCAAACAATGAGCAGTTCTTC

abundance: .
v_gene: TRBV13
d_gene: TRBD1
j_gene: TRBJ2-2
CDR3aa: CASSPRGQGNTGELFF
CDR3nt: TGTGCCAGCAGCCCGAGGGGACAGGGGAACACCGGGGAGCTGTTTTTT

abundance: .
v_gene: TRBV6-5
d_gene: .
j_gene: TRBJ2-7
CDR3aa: CASSYSGVLDDEQYF
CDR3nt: TGTGCCAGCAGTTACTCGGGAGTCTTGGACGACGAGCAGTACTTC

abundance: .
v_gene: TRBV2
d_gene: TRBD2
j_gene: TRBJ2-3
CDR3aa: CASGLAGVTDTQYF
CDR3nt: TGTGCCAGCGGACTAGCGGGGGTTACAGATACGCAGTATTTT

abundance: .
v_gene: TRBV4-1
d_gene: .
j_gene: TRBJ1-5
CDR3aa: CASSPGGVNQPQHF
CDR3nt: TGCGCCAGCAGCCCAGGCGGGGTTAATCAGCCCCAGCATTTT

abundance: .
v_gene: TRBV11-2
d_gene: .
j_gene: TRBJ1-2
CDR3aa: CASSLPGDNGYTF
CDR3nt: TGTGCCAGCAGCTTACCAGGGGATAATGGCTACACCTTC

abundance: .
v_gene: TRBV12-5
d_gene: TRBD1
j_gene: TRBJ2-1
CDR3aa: CASGLGQGQRNEQFF
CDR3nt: TGTGCTAGTGGTTTGGGACAGGGTCAGAGAAATGAGCAGTTCTTC

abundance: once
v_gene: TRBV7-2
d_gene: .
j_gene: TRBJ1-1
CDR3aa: CASSPQTGDEAFF
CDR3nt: TGTGCCAGCAGCCCGCAGACAGGAGACGAAGCTTTCTTT

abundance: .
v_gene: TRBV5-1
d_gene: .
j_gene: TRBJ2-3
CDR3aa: CASSPPGFGTDTQYF
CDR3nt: TGCGCCAGCAGCCCCCCTGGGTTCGGCACAGATACGCAGTATTTT

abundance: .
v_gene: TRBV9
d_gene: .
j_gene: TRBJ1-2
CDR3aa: CASSVVSEGGGYTF
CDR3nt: TGTGCCAGCAGCGTAGTTTCCGAGGGGGGCGGCTACACCTTC

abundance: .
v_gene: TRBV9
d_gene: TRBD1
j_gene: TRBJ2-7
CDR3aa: CASSVTGEIREQYF
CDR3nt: TGTGCCAGCAGCGTCACAGGGGAAATCCGCGAGCAGTACTTC

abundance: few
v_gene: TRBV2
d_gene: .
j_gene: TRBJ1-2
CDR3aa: CASSAGTSYGYTF
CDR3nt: TGTGCCAGCAGCGCCGGGACCTCCTATGGCTACACCTTC

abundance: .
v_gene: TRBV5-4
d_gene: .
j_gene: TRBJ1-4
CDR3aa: CASSSRSDGNEKLFF
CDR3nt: TGTGCCAGCAGCTCCCGGTCGGACGGAAATGAAAAACTGTTTTTT

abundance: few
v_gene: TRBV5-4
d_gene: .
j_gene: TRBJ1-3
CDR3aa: CASSSPQGAGNTIYF
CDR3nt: TGTGCCAGCAGCTCACCACAGGGAGCTGGAAACACCATATATTTT

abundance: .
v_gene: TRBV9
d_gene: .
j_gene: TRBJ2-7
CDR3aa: CASSVLERSYEQYF
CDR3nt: TGTGCCAGCAGCGTACTCGAGAGGTCCTACGAGCAGTACTTC

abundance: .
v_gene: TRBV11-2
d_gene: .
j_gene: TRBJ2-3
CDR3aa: CASSLDPLQGRTQYF
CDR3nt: TGTGCCAGCAGCTTAGATCCCCTTCAGGGGCGCACGCAGTATTTT

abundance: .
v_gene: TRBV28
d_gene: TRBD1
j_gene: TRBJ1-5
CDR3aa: CASRPPGQGRRQPQHF
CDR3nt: TGTGCCAGCAGACCCCCCGGACAGGGGAGGCGTCAGCCCCAGCATTTT

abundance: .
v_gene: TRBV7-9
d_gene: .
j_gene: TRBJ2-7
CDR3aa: CASSLPPRMGNEQYF
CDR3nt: TGTGCCAGCAGCCTCCCGCCCCGGATGGGTAACGAGCAGTACTTC

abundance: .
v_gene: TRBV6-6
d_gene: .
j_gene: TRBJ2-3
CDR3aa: CASRQGRAQYF
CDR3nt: TGTGCCAGCAGACAAGGCCGGGCGCAGTATTTT

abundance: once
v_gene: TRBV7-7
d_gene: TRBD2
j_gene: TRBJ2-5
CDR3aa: CASSLALRGGGETQYF
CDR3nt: TGTGCCAGCAGCTTAGCCCTGCGGGGGGGCGGTGAGACCCAGTACTTC

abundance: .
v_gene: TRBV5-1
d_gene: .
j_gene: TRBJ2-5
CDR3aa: CASSDSQETQYF
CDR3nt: TGCGCCAGCAGCGATAGCCAAGAGACCCAGTACTTC

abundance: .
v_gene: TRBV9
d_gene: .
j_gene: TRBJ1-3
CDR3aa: CASSVEAMGGTYGNTIYF
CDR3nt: TGTGCCAGCAGCGTAGAGGCAATGGGGGGGACTTATGGAAACACCATATATTTT

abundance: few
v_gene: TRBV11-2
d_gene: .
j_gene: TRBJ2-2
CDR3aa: CASSLDWVTGELFF
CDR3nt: TGTGCCAGCAGCTTAGACTGGGTCACCGGGGAGCTGTTTTTT

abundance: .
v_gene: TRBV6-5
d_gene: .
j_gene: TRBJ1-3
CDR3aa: CASSWGRSGNTIYF
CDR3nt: TGTGCCAGCAGTTGGGGTCGGAGCGGAAACACCATATATTTT

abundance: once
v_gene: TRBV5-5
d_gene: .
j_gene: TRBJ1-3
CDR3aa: CASSHKRNTIYF
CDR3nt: TGTGCCAGCAGCCATAAGCGAAACACCATATATTTT

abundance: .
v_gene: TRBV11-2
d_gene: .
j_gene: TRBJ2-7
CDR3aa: CASSLLSGLEQYF
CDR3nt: TGTGCCAGCAGCTTACTTTCAGGCCTGGAGCAGTACTTC

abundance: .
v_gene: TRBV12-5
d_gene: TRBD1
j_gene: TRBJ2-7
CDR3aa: CASERGPERGLYEQYF
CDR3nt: TGTGCTAGTGAAAGGGGGCCGGAACGCGGGCTCTACGAGCAGTACTTC

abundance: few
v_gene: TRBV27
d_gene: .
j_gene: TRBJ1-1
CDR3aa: CASSSPGRNTEAFF
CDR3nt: TGTGCCAGCAGTTCGCCAGGAAGGAACACTGAAGCTTTCTTT

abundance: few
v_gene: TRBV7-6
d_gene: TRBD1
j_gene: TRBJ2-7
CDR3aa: CASSFGTAYEQYF
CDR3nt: TGTGCCAGCAGCTTTGGGACAGCCTACGAGCAGTACTTC

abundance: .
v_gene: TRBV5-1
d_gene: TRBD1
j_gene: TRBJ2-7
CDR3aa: CASSLEGQGAYEQYF
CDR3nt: TGCGCCAGCAGCTTGGAGGGACAGGGGGCTTACGAGCAGTACTTC

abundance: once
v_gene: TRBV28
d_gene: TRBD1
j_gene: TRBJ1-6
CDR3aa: CASSFPGTGDSPLHF
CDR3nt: TGTGCCAGCAGTTTCCCCGGGACAGGGGACTCACCCCTCCACTTT

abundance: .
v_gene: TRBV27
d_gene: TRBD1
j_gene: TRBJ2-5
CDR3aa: CASRTDRGQETQYF
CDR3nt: TGTGCCAGCAGGACAGACAGGGGGCAGGAGACCCAGTACTTC

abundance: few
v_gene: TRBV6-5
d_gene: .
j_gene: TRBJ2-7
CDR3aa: CASSYSRGVPSYEQYF
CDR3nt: TGTGCCAGCAGTTACTCGAGGGGGGTCCCATCCTACGAGCAGTACTTC

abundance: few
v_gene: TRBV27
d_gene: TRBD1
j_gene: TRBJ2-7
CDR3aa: CASSLRAGGRFYEQYF
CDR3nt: TGTGCCAGCAGTTTAAGGGCAGGGGGCCGTTTCTACGAGCAGTACTTC

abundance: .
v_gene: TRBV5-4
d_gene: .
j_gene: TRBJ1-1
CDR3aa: CASSLSGRFNTEAFF
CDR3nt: TGTGCCAGCAGCCTGAGCGGCAGGTTTAACACTGAAGCTTTCTTT